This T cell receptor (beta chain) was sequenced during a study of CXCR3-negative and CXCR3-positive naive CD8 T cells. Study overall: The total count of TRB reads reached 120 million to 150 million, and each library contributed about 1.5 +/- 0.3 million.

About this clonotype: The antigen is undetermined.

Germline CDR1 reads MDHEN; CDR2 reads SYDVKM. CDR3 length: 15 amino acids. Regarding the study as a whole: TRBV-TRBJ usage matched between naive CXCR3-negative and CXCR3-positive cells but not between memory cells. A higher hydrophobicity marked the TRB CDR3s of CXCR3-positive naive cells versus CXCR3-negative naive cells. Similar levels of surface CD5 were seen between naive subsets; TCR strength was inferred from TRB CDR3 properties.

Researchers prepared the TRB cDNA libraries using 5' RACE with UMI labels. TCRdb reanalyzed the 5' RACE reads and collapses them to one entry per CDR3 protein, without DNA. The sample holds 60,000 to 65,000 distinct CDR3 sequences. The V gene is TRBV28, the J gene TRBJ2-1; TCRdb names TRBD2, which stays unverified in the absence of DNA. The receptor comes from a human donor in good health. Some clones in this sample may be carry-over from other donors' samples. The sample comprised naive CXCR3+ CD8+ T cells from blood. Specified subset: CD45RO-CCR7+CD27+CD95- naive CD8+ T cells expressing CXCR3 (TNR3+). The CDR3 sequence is CASSLRGLEYSEQFF.